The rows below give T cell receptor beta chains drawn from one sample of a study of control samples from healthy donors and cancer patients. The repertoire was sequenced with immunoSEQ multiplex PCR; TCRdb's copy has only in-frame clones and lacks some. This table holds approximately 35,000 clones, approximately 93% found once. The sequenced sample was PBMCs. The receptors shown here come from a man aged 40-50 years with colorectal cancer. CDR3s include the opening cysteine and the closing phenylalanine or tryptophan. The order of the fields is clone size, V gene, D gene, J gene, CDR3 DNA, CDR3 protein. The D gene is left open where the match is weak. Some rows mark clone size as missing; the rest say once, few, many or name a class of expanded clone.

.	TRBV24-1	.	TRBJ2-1	TGTGCCACCAGTGACCCTAGATACTACAATGAGCAGTTCTTC	CATSDPRYYNEQFF
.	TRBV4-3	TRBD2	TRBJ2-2	TGCGCCAGCAGCCAAGTTCGGAGCGGGGCCCCATCCGGGGAGCTGTTTTTT	CASSQVRSGAPSGELFF
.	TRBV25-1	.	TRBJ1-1	TGTGCCAGCAGTGAACAGGGGCCTCTCGGGGCCACTGAAGCTTTCTTT	CASSEQGPLGATEAFF
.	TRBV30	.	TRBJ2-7	TGTGCCTGGGGGGACGTCTACGAGCAGTACTTC	CAWGDVYEQYF
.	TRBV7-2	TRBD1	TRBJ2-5	TGTGCCAGCAGCTCCAGGGGGCCGGGAGAGACCCAGTACTTC	CASSSRGPGETQYF
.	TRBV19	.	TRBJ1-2	TGTGCCAGTAGTTTCACGACCTCGGGGACCTATGGCTACACCTTC	CASSFTTSGTYGYTF
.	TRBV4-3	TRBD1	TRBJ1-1	TGCGCCAGCAGCAAAGCCGGGACAGTGAACACTGAAGCTTTCTTT	CASSKAGTVNTEAFF
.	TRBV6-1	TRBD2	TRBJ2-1	TGTGCCAGCAGTAAAGGACTAGCGGGGGGGCCGGGCTACAATGAGCAGTTCTTC	CASSKGLAGGPGYNEQFF
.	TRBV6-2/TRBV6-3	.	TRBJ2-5	TGTGCCAGCAGCATAGACAGTCTCCAAGAGACCCAGTACTTC	CASSIDSLQETQYF
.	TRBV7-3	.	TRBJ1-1	TGTGCCAGCAGCGAAAATTTCAGGGAATCTGAAGCTTTCTTT	CASSENFRESEAFF
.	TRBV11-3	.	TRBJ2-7	TGTGCCAGCAGACAAGACAGTTACGAGCAGTACTTC	CASRQDSYEQYF
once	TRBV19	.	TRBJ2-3	TGTGCCAGTAGTTCCGGACCACCGGAACTCAGCACAGATACGCAGTATTTT	CASSSGPPELSTDTQYF
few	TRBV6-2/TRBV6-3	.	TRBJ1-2	TGTGCCAGCAGCCTGTTCACAACCTATGGCTACACCTTC	CASSLFTTYGYTF
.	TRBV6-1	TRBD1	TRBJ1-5	TGTGCCAGCAGTGAAGCGCTTCTTGGACAGGGGAATCAGCCCCAGCATTTT	CASSEALLGQGNQPQHF
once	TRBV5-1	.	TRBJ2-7	TGCGCCAGCAGCTTGTACGGATACGAGCAGTACTTC	CASSLYGYEQYF
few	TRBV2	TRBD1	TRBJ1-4	TGTGCCAGCAGGGACCGGACAGGCGCTGAAAAACTGTTTTTT	CASRDRTGAEKLFF
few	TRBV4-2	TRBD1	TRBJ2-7	TGTGCCACCTCGGACAGGGAATTTTACGAGCAGTACTTC	CATSDREFYEQYF
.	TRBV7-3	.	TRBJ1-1	TGTGCCAGCAGCTCCAGGGTTGCCACTGAAGCTTTCTTT	CASSSRVATEAFF
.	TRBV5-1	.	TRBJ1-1	TGCGCCAGCAGCTCCGGGGGGCAGGACACTGAAGCTTTCTTT	CASSSGGQDTEAFF
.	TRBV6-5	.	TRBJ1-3	TGTGCCAGCAGTTACGGAGGGAAGGGAAACACCATATATTTT	CASSYGGKGNTIYF